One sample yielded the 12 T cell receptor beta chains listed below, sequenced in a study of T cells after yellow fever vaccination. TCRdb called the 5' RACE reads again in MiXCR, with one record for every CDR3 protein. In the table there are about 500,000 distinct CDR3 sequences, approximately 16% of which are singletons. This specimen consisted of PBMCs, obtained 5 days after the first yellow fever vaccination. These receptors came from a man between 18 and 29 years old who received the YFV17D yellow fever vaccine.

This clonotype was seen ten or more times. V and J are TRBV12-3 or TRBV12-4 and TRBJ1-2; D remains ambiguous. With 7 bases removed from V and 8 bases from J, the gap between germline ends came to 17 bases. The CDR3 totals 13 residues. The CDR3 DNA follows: TGTGCCAGCACCCCCCTCGGTTTGGGGGGCTACACCTTC. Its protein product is CASTPLGLGGYTF.

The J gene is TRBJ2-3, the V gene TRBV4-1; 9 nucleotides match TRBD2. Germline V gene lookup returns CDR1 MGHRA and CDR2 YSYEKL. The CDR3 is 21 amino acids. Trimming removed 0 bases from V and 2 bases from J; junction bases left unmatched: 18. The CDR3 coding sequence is TGCGCCAGCAGCCAAGATCGGTTACTAGCGGGCGGCCTTATATCCACAGATACGCAGTATTTT. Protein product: CASSQDRLLAGGLISTDTQYF.

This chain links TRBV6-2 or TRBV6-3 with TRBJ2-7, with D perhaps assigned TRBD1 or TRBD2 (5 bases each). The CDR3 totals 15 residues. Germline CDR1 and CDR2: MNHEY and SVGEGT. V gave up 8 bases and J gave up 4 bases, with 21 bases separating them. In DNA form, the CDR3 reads TGTGCCAGCGGCTCCGGGACGGGGTTGAGATACGAGCAGTACGTC. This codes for CASGSGTGLRYEQYV.

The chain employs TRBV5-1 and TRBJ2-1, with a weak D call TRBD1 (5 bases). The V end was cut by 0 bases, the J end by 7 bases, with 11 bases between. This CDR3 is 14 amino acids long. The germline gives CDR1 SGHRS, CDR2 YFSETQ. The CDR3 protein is CASSLGWTKNEQFF. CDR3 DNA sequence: TGCGCCAGCAGCTTGGGCTGGACAAAGAATGAGCAGTTCTTC.

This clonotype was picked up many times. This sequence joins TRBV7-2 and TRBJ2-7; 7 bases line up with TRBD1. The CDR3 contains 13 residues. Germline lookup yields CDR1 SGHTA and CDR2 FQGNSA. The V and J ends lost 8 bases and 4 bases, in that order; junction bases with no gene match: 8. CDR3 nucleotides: TGTGCCAGCTCCCAGGGGGTTAGATACGAGCAGTACGTC. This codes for CASSQGVRYEQYV.

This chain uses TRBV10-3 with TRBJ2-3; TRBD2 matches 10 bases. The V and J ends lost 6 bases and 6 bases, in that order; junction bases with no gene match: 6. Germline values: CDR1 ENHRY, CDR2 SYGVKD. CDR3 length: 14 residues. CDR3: CAISSLAGVDTQYF. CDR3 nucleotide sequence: TGTGCCATCAGCTCTCTAGCGGGGGTGGATACGCAGTATTTT.

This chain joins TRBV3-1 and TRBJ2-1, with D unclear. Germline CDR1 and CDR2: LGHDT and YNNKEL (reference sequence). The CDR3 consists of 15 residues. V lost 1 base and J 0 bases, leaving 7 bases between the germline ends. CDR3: CASSQVSFSYNEQFF. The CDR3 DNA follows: TGTGCCAGCAGCCAAGTCAGTTTCTCCTACAATGAGCAGTTCTTC.

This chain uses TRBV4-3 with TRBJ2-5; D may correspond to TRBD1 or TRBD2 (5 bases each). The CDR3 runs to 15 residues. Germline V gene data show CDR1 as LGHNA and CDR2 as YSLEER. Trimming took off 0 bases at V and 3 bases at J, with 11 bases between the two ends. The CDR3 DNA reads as TGCGCCAGCAGCCAAGATCTGGGGACCGAAGAGACCCAGTACTTC. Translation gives CASSQDLGTEETQYF.

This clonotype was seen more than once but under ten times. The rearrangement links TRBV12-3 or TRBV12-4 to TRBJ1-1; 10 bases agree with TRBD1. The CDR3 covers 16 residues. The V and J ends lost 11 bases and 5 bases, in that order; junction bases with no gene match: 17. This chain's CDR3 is CALIVPGQGLATEAFF. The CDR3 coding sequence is TGTGCCCTTATAGTCCCGGGACAGGGGCTGGCGACTGAAGCTTTCTTT.

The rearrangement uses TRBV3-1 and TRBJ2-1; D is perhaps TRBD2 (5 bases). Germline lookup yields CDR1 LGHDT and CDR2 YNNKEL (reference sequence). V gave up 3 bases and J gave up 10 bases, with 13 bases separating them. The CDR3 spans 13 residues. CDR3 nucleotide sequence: TGTGCCAGCAGCCAGGACTCCTGGGCGGAGCAGTTCTTC. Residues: CASSQDSWAEQFF.

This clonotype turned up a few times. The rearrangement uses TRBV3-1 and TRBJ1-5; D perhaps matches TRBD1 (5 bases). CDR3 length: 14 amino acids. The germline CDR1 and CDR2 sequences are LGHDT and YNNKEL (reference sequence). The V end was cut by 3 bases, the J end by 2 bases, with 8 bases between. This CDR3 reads CASSHSRGNQPQHF. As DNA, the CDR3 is TGTGCCAGCAGCCACAGCAGGGGCAATCAGCCCCAGCATTTT.

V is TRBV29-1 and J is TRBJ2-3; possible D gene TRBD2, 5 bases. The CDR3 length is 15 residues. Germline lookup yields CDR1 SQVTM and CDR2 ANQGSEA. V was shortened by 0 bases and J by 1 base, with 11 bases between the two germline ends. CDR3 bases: TGCAGCGTTGAAGAATCGGGGAGACGCACAGATACGCAGTATTTT. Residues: CSVEESGRRTDTQYF.